Listed below are T cell receptor beta chains from one sample, sequenced in a study of cytomegalovirus exposure and HLA in healthy donors. Clones were read by immunoSEQ multiplex PCR, and TCRdb kept only the in-frame ones, dropping some. The sample holds about 130,000 clones, roughly 85% seen once. The source material was PBMCs. The receptors shown here come from a man aged 35 to 55 in good health and CMV-seronegative. The CDR3 runs from the conserved cysteine through the conserved F or W. The D gene is left open where the match is weak. Clone size is given for some rows only: seen once, a few or many times, or a class if the clone is expanded.

v_gene	d_gene	abundance	j_gene	CDR3aa	CDR3nt
TRBV7-2	TRBD1	NA	TRBJ2-6	CASSPDRGPGANVLTF	TGTGCCAGCAGCCCCGACAGGGGACCTGGGGCCAACGTCCTGACTTTC
TRBV5-1	NA	NA	TRBJ2-1	CASGEDYNEQFF	TGCGCCAGCGGCGAGGACTACAATGAGCAGTTCTTC
TRBV9	TRBD2	NA	TRBJ2-2	CASSVGLAGGELFF	TGTGCCAGCAGCGTAGGACTAGCGGGCGGGGAGCTGTTTTTT
TRBV7-9	NA	NA	TRBJ1-1	CASSPRGVNTEAFF	TGTGCCAGCAGCCCTAGAGGAGTGAACACTGAAGCTTTCTTT
TRBV25-1	NA	NA	TRBJ2-3	CASSLTDTQYF	TGTGCCAGCAGCCTTACAGATACGCAGTATTTT
TRBV6-5	TRBD1	many	TRBJ2-7	CASSYRGQGAYEQYF	TGTGCCAGCAGTTATCGGGGACAGGGGGCGTACGAGCAGTACTTC
TRBV29-1	NA	NA	TRBJ2-1	CSVVRGWLSYNEQFF	TGCAGCGTTGTTCGGGGATGGCTCTCCTACAATGAGCAGTTCTTC
TRBV4-1	TRBD2	NA	TRBJ2-1	CASSQGAVAGGYNEQFF	TGCGCCAGCAGCCAAGGGGCGGTAGCGGGGGGTTACAATGAGCAGTTCTTC
TRBV28	TRBD1	NA	TRBJ2-7	CASSWGFGQGTEQYF	TGTGCCAGCAGTTGGGGGTTTGGACAGGGAACGGAGCAGTACTTC
TRBV27	NA	once	TRBJ1-5	CASSFFRGADQPQHF	TGTGCCAGCAGTTTCTTCCGGGGAGCTGATCAGCCCCAGCATTTT
TRBV7-3	NA	NA	TRBJ2-3	CASSFDGNTDTQYF	TGTGCCAGCAGCTTCGACGGGAACACAGATACGCAGTATTTT
TRBV7-3	TRBD2	once	TRBJ2-1	CASSLGLAGVYNEQFF	TGTGCCAGCAGCCTTGGACTAGCGGGAGTCTACAATGAGCAGTTCTTC
TRBV5-1	NA	once	TRBJ2-7	CASSFGQLSYEQYF	TGCGCCAGCAGCTTCGGACAGCTCTCCTACGAGCAGTACTTC
TRBV7-6	TRBD1	NA	TRBJ2-5	CASRTGTGVLETQYF	TGTGCCAGCAGAACCGGGACAGGGGTTTTAGAGACCCAGTACTTC
TRBV19	TRBD1	NA	TRBJ1-4	CASSRTGVNEKLFF	TGTGCCAGTAGCCGGACAGGGGTTAATGAAAAACTGTTTTTT
TRBV6-5	NA	NA	TRBJ2-7	CASSRDRFSYEQYF	TGTGCCAGCAGTCGTGACAGGTTCTCCTACGAGCAGTACTTC
TRBV19	NA	NA	TRBJ2-7	CASSSRQRQDPYEQYF	TGTGCCAGTAGTTCGAGACAAAGACAGGATCCCTACGAGCAGTACTTC
TRBV4-3	NA	NA	TRBJ2-1	CASSQDLVGSVNGQFF	TGCGCCAGCAGCCAAGATCTGGTCGGGAGCGTCAATGGGCAGTTCTTC
TRBV10-3	NA	NA	TRBJ2-3	CAIRQGDTQYF	TGTGCCATCAGACAGGGAGATACGCAGTATTTT
TRBV4-3	NA	NA	TRBJ1-2	CASSQDLRGGGGYTF	TGCGCCAGCAGCCAAGATCTTCGGGGTGGAGGCGGCTACACCTTC
TRBV5-6	NA	once	TRBJ1-1	CASRWGQMNTEAFF	TGTGCCAGCAGGTGGGGACAAATGAACACTGAAGCTTTCTTT
TRBV13	NA	NA	TRBJ2-3	CASSLGGPDTQYF	TGTGCCAGCAGCTTAGGGGGCCCAGATACGCAGTATTTT